This T cell receptor beta chain is drawn from a study of T cell responses to AZD1222 COVID-19 vaccine. Sequencing was performed with immunoSEQ multiplex PCR; in TCRdb, only in-frame clones are kept and a portion is missing. The sample lists 150,000 or so clones; roughly nine tenths were seen once. Germline assignment: CDR1 SNHLY and CDR2 FYNNEI. CDR3 length equals 16 residues. Trimming left V 4 bases short and J 3 bases short, with 16 bases between. This chain links TRBV2 with TRBJ2-1; D might be TRBD2 (6 bases). The source material was peripheral blood, sampled on day 0 of AZD1222 vaccination. The sequence was collected from an adult in good health. This CDR3 reads CASSATGDSDYNEQFF. The CDR3 DNA is TGTGCCAGCAGTGCCACGGGGGACTCCGACTACAATGAGCAGTTCTTC.